This TCR beta chain was captured by sequencing in a study of CD8+ T cells in alopecia areata. After isolation, RNA underwent reverse transcription to generate cDNA as the sequencing template. The assay was immunoSEQ multiplex PCR, and TCRdb's table has in-frame clones only and misses some. The repertoire holds 13,000 to 15,000 clones, with around 50% as singletons. The germline CDR1 and CDR2 sequences are SGHNT and YENEEA. Trimming pared 5 bases from V and 6 bases from J, leaving 14 bases between. This CDR3 comprises 14 residues. CD4+ cells of roughly five patients were further sorted as CD25+CD127-. Both peripheral blood and punch biopsies of lesional scalp skin were obtained from patients who had alopecia areata.

The source is a human donor with alopecia areata. The V gene is TRBV11-3, the J gene TRBJ2-1; D tentatively reads TRBD1 or TRBD2 (5 bases each). The sample was CD4+ Tregs sorted from blood. The CDR3 here is CASSGLGTSNEQFF. Written as DNA, the CDR3 is TGTGCCAGCAGCGGTCTTGGGACCAGCAATGAGCAGTTCTTC.